The TCR beta chain under discussion was sequenced for a study of patients and donors after allogeneic stem cell transplantation. One entry per CDR3 protein results from TCRdb running MiXCR on the RT-PCR reads. The sample has about 960,000 distinct CDR3 sequences, 18% seen once. CDR3 length: 15 residues. V was cut by 4 bases and J by 1 base, with 12 bases left in between. CDR1 is SGHAT, CDR2 FQNNGV, per germline. Sequencing used blood, either unsorted or a sorted T cell fraction (not recorded which). The gene calls are TRBV11-2 and TRBJ2-3, with D perhaps matching TRBD1 (5 bases). This TCR was recovered from a human donor who was either an allogeneic HSCT recipient or a stem cell or donor lymphocyte infusion donor (not recorded which). It is not recorded whose cells these are; they may come from a transplant donor. For the CDR3, the DNA is TGTGCCAGCAGCTATCGCTTGACAGGCACAGATACGCAGTATTTT. Translation: CASSYRLTGTDTQYF.